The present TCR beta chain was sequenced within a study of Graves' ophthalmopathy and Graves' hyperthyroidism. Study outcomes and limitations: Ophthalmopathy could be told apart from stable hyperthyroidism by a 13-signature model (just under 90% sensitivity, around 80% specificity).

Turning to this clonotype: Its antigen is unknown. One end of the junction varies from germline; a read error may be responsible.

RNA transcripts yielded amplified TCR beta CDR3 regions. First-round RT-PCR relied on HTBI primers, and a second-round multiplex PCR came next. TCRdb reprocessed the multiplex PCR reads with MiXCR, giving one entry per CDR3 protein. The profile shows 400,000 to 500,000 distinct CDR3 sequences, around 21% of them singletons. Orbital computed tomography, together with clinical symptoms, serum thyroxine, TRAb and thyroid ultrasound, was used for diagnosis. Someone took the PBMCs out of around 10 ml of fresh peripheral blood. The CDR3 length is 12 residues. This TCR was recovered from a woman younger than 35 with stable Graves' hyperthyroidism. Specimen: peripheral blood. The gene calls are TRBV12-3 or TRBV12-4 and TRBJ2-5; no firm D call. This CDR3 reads CASSSYGSTQYF. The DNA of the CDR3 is TGTGCCAGTAGTTCTTACGGGTCGACCCAGTACTTC.